The clone carrying this TCR beta chain was found a few times. This entry comes from a study of blood T cell repertoires in COVID-19. Turning to the study itself: Material from acute and convalescent COVID-19 was sourced from the United States, Italy and Spain. T cells, B-cell-depleted T cells, or PBMCs supplied cDNA or gDNA.

The table came from immunoSEQ multiplex PCR; TCRdb's copy has only in-frame clones and leaves some out. The table has more than 100,000 clones, roughly 84% seen once. V was cut by 5 bases and J by 0 bases, with 16 bases left in between. Germline CDR1 is SGHTA and CDR2 is FQGTGA. The CDR3 contains 16 residues. What was sequenced was peripheral blood. The receptor's source is a woman aged 30 to 39 who had recovered from COVID-19. The rearrangement joins TRBV7-3 to TRBJ1-2; D uncertain. This CDR3 is CASSPGGQAANYGYTF. The CDR3, as DNA: TGTGCCAGCAGCCCCGGAGGCCAGGCCGCTAACTATGGCTACACCTTC. Combining the CDR3 with reference TRBV7-3 and TRBJ1-2 gives the whole variable domain GAGVSQTPSNKVTEKGKYVELRCDPISGHTALYWYRQSLGQGPEFLIYFQGTGAADDSGLPNDRFFAVRPEGSVSTLKIQRTERGDSAVYLCASSPGGQAANYGYTFGSGTRLTVV.